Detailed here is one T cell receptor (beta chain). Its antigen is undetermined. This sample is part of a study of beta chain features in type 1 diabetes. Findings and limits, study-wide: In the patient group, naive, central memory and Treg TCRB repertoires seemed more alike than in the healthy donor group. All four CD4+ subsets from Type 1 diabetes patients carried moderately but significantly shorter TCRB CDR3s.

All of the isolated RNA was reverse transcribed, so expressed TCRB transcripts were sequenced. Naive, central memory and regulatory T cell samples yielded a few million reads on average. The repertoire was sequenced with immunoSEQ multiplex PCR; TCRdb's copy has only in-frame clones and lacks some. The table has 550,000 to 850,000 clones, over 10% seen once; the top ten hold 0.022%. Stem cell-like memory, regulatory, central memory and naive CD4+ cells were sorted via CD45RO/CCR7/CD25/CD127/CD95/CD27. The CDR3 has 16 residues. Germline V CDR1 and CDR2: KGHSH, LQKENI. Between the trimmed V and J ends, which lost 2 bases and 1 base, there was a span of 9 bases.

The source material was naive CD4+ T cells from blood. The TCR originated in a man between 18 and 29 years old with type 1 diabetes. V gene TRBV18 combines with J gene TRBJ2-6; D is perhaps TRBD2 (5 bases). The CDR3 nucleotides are TGTGCCAGCTCACCAGTAGAGGGATCTGGGGCCAACGTCCTGACTTTC. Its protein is CASSPVEGSGANVLTF.